This T cell receptor (beta chain) was profiled in a study of molecular identifiers for immune sequencing clone quantification. Library preparation followed earlier protocols using designated TCR primers. TCRdb re-analysed the PCR reads in MiXCR, keeping a single row per CDR3 protein. The sample lists some 320,000 distinct CDR3 sequences, about a fifth occurring once. Comments on this clonotype: Its matching antigen is unknown. A much larger clonotype is one base distant, so this may be a read error.

This CDR3 has 16 residues. Trimming shortened V by 0 bases and J by 3 bases, and 11 bases separated the two germline ends. The V gene's germline CDR1 is LGHNA and CDR2 YSLEER. Study-wide points: The share of molecules held by clones above 20 RNA copies was over 97% in effector cells and under 1% in naive cells.

The sequenced material came from naive CD8+ T cells from blood, with Jurkat cell RNA spiked in. Indicated subset: FACS-sorted CD8+CD4-CCR7+CD45RA+ naive T cells. The chain links TRBV4-3 to TRBJ2-2; unclear D gene. The sequence came from a human donor in good health. Some libraries in this study had Jurkat cell RNA spiked in. The CDR3 region has the DNA TGCGCCAGCAGCCAAGAACAGTCAGTCGACACCGGGGAGCTGTTTTTT. It is translated as CASSQEQSVDTGELFF.